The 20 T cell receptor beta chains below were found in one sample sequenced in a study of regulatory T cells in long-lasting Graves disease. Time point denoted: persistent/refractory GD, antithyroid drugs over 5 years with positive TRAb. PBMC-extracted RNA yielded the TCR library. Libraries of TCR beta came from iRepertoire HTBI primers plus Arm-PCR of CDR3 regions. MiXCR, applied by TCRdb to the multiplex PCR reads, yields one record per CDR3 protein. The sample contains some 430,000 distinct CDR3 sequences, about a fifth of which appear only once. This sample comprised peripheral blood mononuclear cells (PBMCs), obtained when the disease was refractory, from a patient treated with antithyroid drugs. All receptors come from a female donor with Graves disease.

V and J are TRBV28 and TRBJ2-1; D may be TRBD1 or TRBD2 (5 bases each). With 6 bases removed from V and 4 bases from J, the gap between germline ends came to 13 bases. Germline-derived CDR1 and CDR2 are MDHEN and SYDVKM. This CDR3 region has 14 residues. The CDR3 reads CASRGDGNYNEQFF. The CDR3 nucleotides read TGTGCCAGCAGGGGGGACGGCAATTACAATGAGCAGTTCTTC.

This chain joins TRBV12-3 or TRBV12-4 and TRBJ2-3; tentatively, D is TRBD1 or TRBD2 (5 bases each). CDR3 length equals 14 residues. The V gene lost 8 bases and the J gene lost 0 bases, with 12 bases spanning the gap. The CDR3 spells CASGRGVSTDTQYF. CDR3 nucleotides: TGTGCCAGCGGCCGGGGCGTTAGCACAGATACGCAGTATTTT.

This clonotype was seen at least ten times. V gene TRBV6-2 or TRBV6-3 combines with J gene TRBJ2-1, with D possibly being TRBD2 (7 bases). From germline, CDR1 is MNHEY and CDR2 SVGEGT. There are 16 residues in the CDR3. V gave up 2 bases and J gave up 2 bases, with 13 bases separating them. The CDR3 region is CASSYVGGPPYNEQFF. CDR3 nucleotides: TGTGCCAGCAGTTACGTCGGGGGGCCCCCCTACAATGAGCAGTTCTTC.

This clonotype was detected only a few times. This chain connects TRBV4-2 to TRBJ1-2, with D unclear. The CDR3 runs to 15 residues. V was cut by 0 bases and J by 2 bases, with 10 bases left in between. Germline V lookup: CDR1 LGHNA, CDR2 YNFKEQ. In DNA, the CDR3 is TGTGCCAGCAGCCAAGAGCTTGCTACCAACTATGGCTACACCTTC. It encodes CASSQELATNYGYTF.

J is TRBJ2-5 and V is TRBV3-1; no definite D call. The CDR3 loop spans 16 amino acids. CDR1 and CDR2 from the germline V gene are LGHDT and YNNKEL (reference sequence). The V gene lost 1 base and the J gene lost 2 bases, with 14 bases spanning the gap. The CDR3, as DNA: TGTGCCAGCAGCCAAGTCATAGTCACAGAACAAGAGACCCAGTACTTC. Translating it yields CASSQVIVTEQETQYF.

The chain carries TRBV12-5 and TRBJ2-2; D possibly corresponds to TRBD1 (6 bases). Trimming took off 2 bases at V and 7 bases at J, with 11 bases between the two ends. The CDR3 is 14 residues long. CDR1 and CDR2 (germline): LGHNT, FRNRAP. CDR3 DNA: TGTGCTAGTGGTTTGCAACAGGGCGGCGGGGAGCTGTTTTTT. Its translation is CASGLQQGGGELFF.

The CDR3 DNA sequence: TGTGCCAGCGGGATGTCCTACAATGAGCAGTTCTTC. Its protein is CASGMSYNEQFF. The chain recombines TRBV7-2 with TRBJ2-1; D gene unclear. This CDR3 has 12 amino acids. The germline V gene encodes CDR1 SGHTA and CDR2 FQGNSA. Trimming cost V 8 bases and J 1 base, with 6 bases left between them.

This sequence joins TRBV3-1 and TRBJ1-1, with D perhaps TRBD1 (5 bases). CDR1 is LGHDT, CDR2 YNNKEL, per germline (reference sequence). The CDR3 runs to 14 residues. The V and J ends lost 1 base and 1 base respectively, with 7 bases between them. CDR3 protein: CASSQGTPNTEAFF. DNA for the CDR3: TGTGCCAGCAGCCAAGGGACACCGAACACTGAAGCTTTCTTT.

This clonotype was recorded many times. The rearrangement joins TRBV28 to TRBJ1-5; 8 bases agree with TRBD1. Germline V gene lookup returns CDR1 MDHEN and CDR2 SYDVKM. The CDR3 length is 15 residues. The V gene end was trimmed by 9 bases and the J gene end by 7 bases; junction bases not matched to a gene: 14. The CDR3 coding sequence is TGTGCCAGTACCCCTGGACAGGGACCTGGGCAGCCCCAGCATTTT. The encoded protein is CASTPGQGPGQPQHF.

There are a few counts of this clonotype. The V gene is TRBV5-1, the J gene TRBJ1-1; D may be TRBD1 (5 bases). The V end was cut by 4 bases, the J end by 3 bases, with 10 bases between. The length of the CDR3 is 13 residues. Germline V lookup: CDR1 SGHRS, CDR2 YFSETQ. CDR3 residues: CASSETEYTEAFF. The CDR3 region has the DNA TGCGCCAGCAGCGAGACAGAGTACACTGAAGCTTTCTTT. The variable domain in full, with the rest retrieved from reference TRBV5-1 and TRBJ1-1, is KAGVTQTPRYLIKTRGQQVTLSCSPISGHRSVSWYQQTPGQGLQFLFEYFSETQRNKGNFPGRFSGRQFSNSRSEMNVSTLELGDSALYLCASSETEYTEAFFGQGTRLTVV.

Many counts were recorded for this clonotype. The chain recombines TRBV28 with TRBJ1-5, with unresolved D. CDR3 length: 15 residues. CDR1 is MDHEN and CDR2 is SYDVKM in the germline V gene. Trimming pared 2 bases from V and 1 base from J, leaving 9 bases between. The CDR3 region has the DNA TGTGCCAGCAGTTTAAGGGAGTTCAGCAATCAGCCCCAGCATTTT. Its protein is CASSLREFSNQPQHF.

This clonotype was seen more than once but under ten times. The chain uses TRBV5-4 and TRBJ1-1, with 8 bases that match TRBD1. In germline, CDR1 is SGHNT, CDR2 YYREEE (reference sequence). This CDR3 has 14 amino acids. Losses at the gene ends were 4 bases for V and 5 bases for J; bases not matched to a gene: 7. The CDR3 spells CASSPMDRATEAFF. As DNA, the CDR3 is TGTGCCAGCAGCCCAATGGACAGGGCAACTGAAGCTTTCTTT. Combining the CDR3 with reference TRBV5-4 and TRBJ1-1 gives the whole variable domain ETGVTQSPTHLIKTRGQQVTLRCSSQSGHNTVSWYQQALGQGPQFIFQYYREEENGRGNFPPRFSGLQFPNYSSELNVNALELDDSALYLCASSPMDRATEAFFGQGTRLTVV.

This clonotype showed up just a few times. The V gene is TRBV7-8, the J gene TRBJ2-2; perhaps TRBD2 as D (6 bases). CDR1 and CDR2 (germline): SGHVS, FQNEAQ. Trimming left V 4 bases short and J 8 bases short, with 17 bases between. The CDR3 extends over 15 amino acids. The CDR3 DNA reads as TGTGCCAGCAGCTCCTTTGCGGGACTCGGGGGGGAGCTGTTTTTT. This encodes CASSSFAGLGGELFF. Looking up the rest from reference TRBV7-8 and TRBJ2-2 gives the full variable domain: GAGVSQSPRYKVAKRGQDVALRCDPISGHVSLFWYQQALGQGPEFLTYFQNEAQLDKSGLPSDRFFAERPEGSVSTLKIQRTQQEDSAVYLCASSSFAGLGGELFFGEGSRLTVL.

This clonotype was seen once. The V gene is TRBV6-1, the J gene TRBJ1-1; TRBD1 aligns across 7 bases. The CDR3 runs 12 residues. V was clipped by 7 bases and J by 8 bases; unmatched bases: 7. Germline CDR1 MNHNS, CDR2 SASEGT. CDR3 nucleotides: TGTGCCAGCAAAGGGGGCCGGGAAGAAGCTTTCTTT. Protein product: CASKGGREEAFF.

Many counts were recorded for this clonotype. CDR3 residues: CASRDPGAEKLFF. In DNA form, the CDR3 reads TGTGCCAGCCGCGACCCGGGGGCTGAAAAACTGTTTTTT. This rearrangement joins TRBV3-1 to TRBJ1-4; D is possibly TRBD1 (6 bases). Germline CDR1 is LGHDT and CDR2 is YNNKEL (reference sequence). Trimming removed 8 bases at V and 7 bases at J, with 14 bases between. This CDR3 spans 13 amino acids.

The chain's CDR3 is CASRRGTAPTLHNSPLHF. CDR3 DNA sequence: TGTGCCAGCAGGAGGGGTACGGCCCCCACCCTCCATAATTCACCCCTCCACTTT. The gene calls are TRBV2 and TRBJ1-6, with D possibly being TRBD1 (5 bases). Looked up from germline, CDR1 is SNHLY and CDR2 is FYNNEI. The CDR3 extends over 18 amino acids. The V and J ends lost 6 bases and 5 bases respectively, with 23 bases between them.

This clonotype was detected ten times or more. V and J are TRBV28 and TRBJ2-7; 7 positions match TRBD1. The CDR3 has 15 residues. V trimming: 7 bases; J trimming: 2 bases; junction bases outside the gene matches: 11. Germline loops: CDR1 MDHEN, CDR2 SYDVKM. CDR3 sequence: CASTPLGTAAYEQYF. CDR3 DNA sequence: TGTGCCAGCACCCCTCTGGGGACAGCAGCCTACGAGCAGTACTTC.

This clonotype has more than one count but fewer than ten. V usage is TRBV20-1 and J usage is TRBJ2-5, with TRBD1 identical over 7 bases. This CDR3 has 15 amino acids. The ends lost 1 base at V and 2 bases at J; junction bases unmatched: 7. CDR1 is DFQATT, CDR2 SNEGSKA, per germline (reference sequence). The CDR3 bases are TGCAGTGCTAGAGTCCGAACAGGGGCTCAAGAGACCCAGTACTTC. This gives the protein CSARVRTGAQETQYF.

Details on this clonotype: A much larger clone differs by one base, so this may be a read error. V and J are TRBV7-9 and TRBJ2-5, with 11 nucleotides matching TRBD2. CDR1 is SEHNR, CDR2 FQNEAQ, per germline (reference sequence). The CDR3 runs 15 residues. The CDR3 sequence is CANSLAGGYQETQYF. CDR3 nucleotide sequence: TGTGCCAACAGCTTAGCGGGAGGGTACCAAGAGACCCAGTACTTC.

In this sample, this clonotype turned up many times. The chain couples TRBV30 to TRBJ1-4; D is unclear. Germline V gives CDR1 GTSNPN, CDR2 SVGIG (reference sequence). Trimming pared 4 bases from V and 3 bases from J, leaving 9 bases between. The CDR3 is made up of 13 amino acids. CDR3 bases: TGTGCCTGGACTCATGGGGCTAATGAAAAACTGTTTTTT. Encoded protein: CAWTHGANEKLFF. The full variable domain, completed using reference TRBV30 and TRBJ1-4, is SQTIHQWPATLVQPVGSPLSLECTVEGTSNPNLYWYRQAAGRGLQLLFYSVGIGQISSEVPQNLSASRPQDRQFILSSKKLLLSDSGFYLCAWTHGANEKLFFGSGTQLSVL.